These 20 T cell receptor beta chains were sequenced from one sample in a study of T cell responses to AZD1222 COVID-19 vaccine. Measured with immunoSEQ multiplex PCR; TCRdb has only the in-frame clones, and not every one. The profile shows about 190,000 clones, approximately 90% of them singletons. The sample consisted of peripheral blood, taken 28 days after the second dose of the MenACWY control vaccine. These TCRs come from an adult who received the MenACWY meningococcal vaccine as a control.

The rearrangement links TRBV5-1 to TRBJ2-1, with 7 bases lining up with TRBD2. The J segment lost 4 bases and the V segment lost 0 bases, leaving 7 bases of the junction unmatched. This CDR3 has 16 amino acids. CDR1 is SGHRS and CDR2 is YFSETQ in the germline V gene. Here the CDR3 reads CASSLVSGTTYNEQFF. In DNA, the CDR3 is TGCGCCAGCAGCTTGGTATCCGGGACTACATACAATGAGCAGTTCTTC.

The V gene is TRBV12-3 or TRBV12-4, the J gene TRBJ1-2; 8 bases line up with TRBD1. The V and J ends lost 6 bases and 8 bases, in that order; junction bases with no gene match: 5. The CDR3 is made up of 12 amino acids. CDR3 nucleotide sequence: TGTGCCAGCAGCCAGGGGGCGGGCGGCTACACCTTC. This encodes CASSQGAGGYTF.

This chain joins TRBV7-9 and TRBJ1-1; no clear D. The CDR3 has 13 amino acids. Germline V gene sequence: CDR1 SEHNR, CDR2 FQNEAQ (reference sequence). Trimming cost V 4 bases and J 8 bases, with 14 bases left between them. The CDR3 DNA sequence: TGTGCCAGCAGCTCCGGTGGATCCAAGGAAGCTTTCTTT. It encodes CASSSGGSKEAFF.

This clone came up a few times. The V call is TRBV6-5, the J call TRBJ1-3, with TRBD1 matching over 7 bases. Trimming removed 6 bases from V and 6 bases from J; junction bases left unmatched: 8. The CDR3 extends over 14 amino acids. Germline V gene data show CDR1 as MNHEY and CDR2 as SVGAGI. The CDR3: CASRPGQSENTIYF. For the CDR3, the DNA is TGTGCCAGCAGACCGGGACAGTCGGAAAACACCATATATTTT.

The rearrangement links TRBV7-9 to TRBJ2-7; 7 positions match TRBD2. CDR1 is SEHNR and CDR2 is FQNEAQ in the germline V gene (reference sequence). Losses at the gene ends were 2 bases for V and 1 base for J; bases not matched to a gene: 14. This CDR3 comprises 18 residues. This CDR3 reads CASSLSGSGGRVSYEQYF. For the CDR3, the DNA is TGTGCCAGCAGCTTATCCGGCTCTGGCGGGAGAGTTTCCTACGAGCAGTACTTC.

This rearrangement joins TRBV25-1 to TRBJ1-1, with D unresolved. In germline, CDR1 is MGHDK, CDR2 SYGVNS. V was shortened by 1 base and J by 8 bases, with 8 bases between the two germline ends. This CDR3 is built from 12 residues. CDR3: CASSEFGTEAFF. For the CDR3, the DNA is TGTGCCAGCAGTGAATTTGGAACCGAAGCTTTCTTT.

The J gene is TRBJ2-5, the V gene TRBV24-1; D is possibly TRBD2 (6 bases). The CDR3 is 13 residues long. Trimming pared 12 bases from V and 2 bases from J, leaving 15 bases between. Germline V gene lookup returns CDR1 KGHDR and CDR2 SFDVKD. CDR3 nucleotides: TGTGCCTCCCAACGGGGGAGGCAAGAGACCCAGTACTTC. Encoded protein: CASQRGRQETQYF.

V usage is TRBV6-5 and J usage is TRBJ1-3; 8 bases align to TRBD1. The ends lost 7 bases at V and 0 bases at J; junction bases unmatched: 5. Germline CDR1 MNHEY, CDR2 SVGAGI. This CDR3 is built from 15 residues. The CDR3 protein is CASTRQGSSGNTIYF. The CDR3 DNA sequence: TGTGCCAGCACTCGACAGGGGAGCTCTGGAAACACCATATATTTT.

CDR3 amino acids: CASSQDLGMDLNTEAFF. CDR3 in DNA: TGCGCCAGCAGCCAAGATCTTGGGATGGACTTGAACACTGAAGCTTTCTTT. The chain uses TRBV4-3 and TRBJ1-1, with unresolved D. V was trimmed by 0 bases and J by 0 bases, leaving 14 bases between them. CDR1 is LGHNA, CDR2 YSLEER, per germline. CDR3 length: 17 residues.

The genes are TRBV5-1 and TRBJ2-1, with 8 nucleotides matching TRBD2. The germline V gene encodes CDR1 SGHRS and CDR2 YFSETQ. This CDR3 comprises 14 residues. V gave up 2 bases and J gave up 8 bases; unmatched junction bases: 6. CDR3 protein: CASSFLAGGDEQFF. DNA for the CDR3: TGCGCCAGCAGCTTTCTGGCGGGAGGTGATGAGCAGTTCTTC.

The CDR3 bases are TGTGCCAGCAGTCCAAGGGGCCCCGACTATAACAATGAGCAGTTCTTC. This gives the protein CASSPRGPDYNNEQFF. The genes are TRBV3-1 (or the pseudogene TRBV3-2) and TRBJ2-1, with D perhaps TRBD1 or TRBD2 (5 bases each). CDR3 length: 16 amino acids. The V gene's germline CDR1 is LGHDT and CDR2 YNNKEL (reference sequence). The V and J ends lost 6 bases and 5 bases respectively, with 20 bases between them.

The chain has TRBV18 and TRBJ1-5; 7 nucleotides match TRBD1. CDR1 is KGHSH, CDR2 LQKENI, per germline. The CDR3 is 12 residues long. V shed 2 bases and J 11 bases; nucleotides not matched to a gene: 3. Here the CDR3 DNA reads TGTGCCAGCTCACCAGGACAGGAGACCCAGCATTTT. Translating it yields CASSPGQETQHF.

This clone was counted once. This sequence joins TRBV12-3 or TRBV12-4 and TRBJ2-3; D is uncertain. There are 11 residues in the CDR3. V shed 2 bases and J shed 5 bases, with 2 bases lying between them. CDR3 amino acids: CASSLLDTQYF. CDR3 coding DNA: TGTGCCAGCAGTTTACTAGATACGCAGTATTTT.

The chain employs TRBV9 and TRBJ1-6; weak D call: TRBD1 (5 bases). Germline CDR1 is SGDLS and CDR2 is YYNGEE. The V end lost 4 bases, the J end lost 10 bases, and 18 bases lay between the germline ends. There are 15 residues in the CDR3. The CDR3 nucleotides are TGTGCCAGCAGCCCAGAGGAGGGGAGAGGGTCACCCCTCCACTTT. Translating gives CASSPEEGRGSPLHF.

The V and J genes are TRBV30 and TRBJ1-2, with 9 bases that match TRBD1. This CDR3 spans 12 amino acids. With V trimmed by 5 bases and J by 5 bases, 3 bases remained unmatched. Germline CDR1 and CDR2: GTSNPN and SVGIG (reference sequence). The CDR3 reads CAWVQGAYGYTF. DNA of the CDR3: TGTGCCTGGGTACAGGGGGCTTATGGCTACACCTTC.

The chain is built from TRBV19 and TRBJ1-5, with 7 bases identical to TRBD1. Per germline, CDR1 LNHDA and CDR2 SQIVND (reference sequence). There are 13 residues in the CDR3. The V and J ends lost 1 base and 7 bases, in that order; junction bases with no gene match: 1. In nucleotides, the CDR3 is TGTGCCAGTAGTATAGGGGACAGCCAGCCCCAGCATTTT. Its translation is CASSIGDSQPQHF. The whole variable domain, filled in from reference TRBV19 and TRBJ1-5, reads DGGITQSPKYLFRKEGQNVTLSCEQNLNHDAMYWYRQDPGQGLRLIYYSQIVNDFQKGDIAEGYSVSREKKESFPLTVTSAQKNPTAFYLCASSIGDSQPQHFGDGTRLSIL.

V usage is TRBV7-7 and J usage is TRBJ1-2; tentatively, D is TRBD1 (6 bases). Germline loops: CDR1 SSHAT, CDR2 FNYEAQ (reference sequence). Trimming stripped 5 bases from V and 7 bases from J, with 20 bases between. This CDR3 is 15 amino acids long. CDR3 DNA sequence: TGTGCCAGCAGCCCCCTGAGGCACGGGGGCGGTGGCTACACCTTC. This translates into CASSPLRHGGGGYTF. Drawing the rest from reference TRBV7-7 and TRBJ1-2, the complete variable domain is GAGVSQSPRYKVTKRGQDVTLRCDPISSHATLYWYQQALGQGPEFLTYFNYEAQPDKSGLPSDRFSAERPEGSISTLTIQRTEQRDSAMYRCASSPLRHGGGGYTFGSGTRLTVV.

This rearrangement joins TRBV19 to TRBJ2-5, with D possibly TRBD1 on 6 matching bases. Trimming took off 3 bases at V and 5 bases at J, with 16 bases between the two ends. Per the germline V gene, CDR1 is LNHDA and CDR2 is SQIVND (reference sequence). CDR3 length equals 15 residues. CDR3 loop: CASSIPDRFGETQYF. The CDR3 bases are TGTGCCAGTAGTATCCCCGACAGGTTCGGGGAGACCCAGTACTTC.

This chain links TRBV19 with TRBJ2-2; 10 nucleotides match TRBD2. J gave up 7 bases and V 6 bases, and 5 bases lay outside the gene matches. This CDR3 contains 14 residues. Germline CDR1 LNHDA, CDR2 SQIVND (reference sequence). CDR3 bases: TGTGCCAGTAGCTTAGCGGGAGGTCTCGGGGAGCTGTTTTTT. Protein: CASSLAGGLGELFF.

V is TRBV7-2 and J is TRBJ1-6; D call uncertain. Germline V gene data show CDR1 as SGHTA and CDR2 as FQGNSA. The CDR3 extends over 14 amino acids. Trimming took off 3 bases at V and 9 bases at J, with 12 bases between the two ends. CDR3 bases: TGTGCCAGCAGCTTTGAGGGTTCAGGTTCACCCCTCCACTTT. This encodes CASSFEGSGSPLHF.